Below, 9 T cell receptor beta chains from the same sample are listed, as sequenced in a study of shared clonotypes between healthy human individuals. In the naive CD8 group, cells lacked CD45RO and were positively selected for CCR7, so terminally differentiated effector memory CD45RA+ cells were left out. Only in-frame clones appear in the TCRdb table, and some are missing; sequencing was by immunoSEQ multiplex PCR. This table holds about 600,000 clones, about 95% found once. The sequenced material came from naive CD8+ T cells sorted from blood. The receptors here all came from a woman aged 25-40 years in good health.

The rearrangement joins TRBV27 to TRBJ2-1; D is uncertain. The CDR3 is 16 amino acids. The germline gives CDR1 MNHEY, CDR2 SMNVEV (reference sequence). V dropped 5 bases and J dropped 1 base, with 15 bases sitting between them. The CDR3 DNA reads as TGTGCCAGCAGTGTCCGGGTTCCCAGGTCCTACAATGAGCAGTTCTTC. Protein sequence: CASSVRVPRSYNEQFF.

DNA for the CDR3: TGTGCCAGCAGCTTAGCGAGGGGAACGTACAATGAGCAGTTCTTC. Amino acid sequence: CASSLARGTYNEQFF. The chain couples TRBV7-9 to TRBJ2-1; the D call may be TRBD1 or TRBD2 (5 bases each). Looked up from germline, CDR1 is SEHNR and CDR2 is FQNEAQ (reference sequence). CDR3 length: 15 amino acids. Trimming cost V 0 bases and J 4 bases, with 10 bases left between them.

CDR3 region: CASSQDPGLAGEEWRGEQFF. The CDR3 bases are TGCGCCAGCAGCCAAGATCCGGGACTAGCGGGAGAGGAATGGAGGGGTGAGCAGTTCTTC. The chain links TRBV4-1 to TRBJ2-1; TRBD2 aligns across 14 bases. V lost 0 bases, J lost 9 bases, and 16 bases stayed unmatched. Germline V gene data show CDR1 as MGHRA and CDR2 as YSYEKL. This CDR3 contains 20 residues.

The V and J genes are TRBV9 and TRBJ2-3, with 7 bases aligning to TRBD2. The CDR3 length is 17 residues. J gave up 1 base and V 0 bases, and 8 bases lay outside the gene matches. Per the germline V gene, CDR1 is SGDLS and CDR2 is YYNGEE. The DNA for the CDR3 is TGTGCCAGCAGCGTAGAGGGAGGGATCGGGGGCACAGATACGCAGTATTTT. The encoded protein is CASSVEGGIGGTDTQYF.

The rearrangement links TRBV5-4 to TRBJ1-4, with unresolved D. Germline V gene sequence: CDR1 SGHNT, CDR2 YYREEE (reference sequence). This CDR3 comprises 14 residues. Trimming took 2 bases from V and 4 from J, leaving 9 bases between them. The CDR3 spells CASSLVPDNEKLFF. The CDR3 bases are TGTGCCAGCAGCTTAGTGCCAGATAATGAAAAACTGTTTTTT.

The V call is TRBV7-9, the J call TRBJ2-1; no clear D. Germline V gene data show CDR1 as SEHNR and CDR2 as FQNEAQ (reference sequence). Trimming removed 6 bases at V and 7 bases at J, with 13 bases between. CDR3 length equals 13 residues. CDR3 DNA: TGTGCCAGCAGTTCCGTCTCAAGGAATGAGCAGTTCTTC. Translation: CASSSVSRNEQFF.

This chain joins TRBV27 and TRBJ1-1; perhaps TRBD1 as D (6 bases). Germline-derived CDR1 and CDR2 are MNHEY and SMNVEV (reference sequence). This CDR3 is built from 15 residues. V gave up 5 bases and J gave up 2 bases, with 15 bases separating them. The CDR3 DNA sequence: TGTGCCAGCAGTCTGCGATGGGGGGCAAACACTGAAGCTTTCTTT. It specifies CASSLRWGANTEAFF.

This clone was seen just once. The chain combines TRBV5-6 with TRBJ2-1, with D perhaps TRBD2 (5 bases). CDR1 and CDR2 from the germline V gene are SGHDT and YYEEEE. Trimming took 5 bases from V and 0 from J, leaving 15 bases between them. The CDR3 length is 16 residues. CDR3 loop: CASRGRAEPSYNEQFF. The CDR3 coding sequence is TGTGCCAGCAGGGGCAGAGCGGAGCCCTCCTACAATGAGCAGTTCTTC.

The CDR3 DNA reads TGCGCCAGCAGCCAGGAGGCCTACAATGAGCAGTTCTTC. This sequence encodes CASSQEAYNEQFF. V and J are TRBV4-1 and TRBJ2-1, with a weak D call TRBD2 (5 bases). The CDR3 runs to 13 residues. Germline-derived CDR1 and CDR2 are MGHRA and YSYEKL. Trimming cost V 3 bases and J 2 bases, with 5 bases left between them.